Presented here are 5 T cell receptor beta chains from one specimen sequenced in a study of cytomegalovirus exposure and HLA in healthy donors. Primers for the PCR totalled 60 Vbeta and 13 Jbeta. The table came from immunoSEQ multiplex PCR; TCRdb's copy has only in-frame clones and leaves some out. The sample includes over 130,000 clones, roughly 88% of them seen just once. Sequencing was carried out using PBMCs. The receptor source for this set is a woman aged 40 to 50 in good health and CMV-seronegative.

Turning to this clone: Additional DNA sequences in this sample encode the identical CDR3. The V gene is TRBV7-9, the J gene TRBJ1-1, with TRBD1 as a possible D gene (6 bases). CDR3 length: 14 amino acids. Germline lookup yields CDR1 SEHNR and CDR2 FQNEAQ (reference sequence). Between the trimmed V and J ends, which lost 4 bases and 0 bases, there was a span of 9 bases. The CDR3 reads CASSSQGMNTEAFF. CDR3 nucleotides: TGTGCCAGCAGCTCACAGGGTATGAACACTGAAGCTTTCTTT. Full variable domain (missing parts from reference TRBV7-9 and TRBJ1-1): DTGVSQNPRHKITKRGQNVTFRCDPISEHNRLYWYRQTLGQGPEFLTYFQNEAQLEKSRLLSDRFSAERPKGSFSTLEIQRTEQGDSAMYLCASSSQGMNTEAFFGQGTRLTVV.

The chain is built from TRBV11-3 and TRBJ2-1; 8 nucleotides align to TRBD1. After removal of 0 bases from V and 7 bases from J, the junction contained 2 bases not matched to a gene. Germline-derived CDR1 and CDR2 are SGHNT and YENEEA. There are 14 residues in the CDR3. The CDR3 bases are TGTGCCAGCAGCTTAGACAGGGGGCTGAATGAGCAGTTCTTC. Translation: CASSLDRGLNEQFF. The whole variable domain, remainder taken from reference TRBV11-3 and TRBJ2-1, is EAGVVQSPRYKIIEKKQPVAFWCNPISGHNTLYWYLQNLGQGPELLIRYENEEAVDDSQLPKDRFSAERLKGVDSTLKIQPAELGDSAVYLCASSLDRGLNEQFFGPGTRLTVL.

V usage is TRBV11-2 and J usage is TRBJ1-4, with D maybe TRBD1 (6 bases). The V gene lost 5 bases and the J gene lost 3 bases, with 19 bases spanning the gap. Per germline, CDR1 SGHAT and CDR2 FQNNGV. The CDR3 sequence is 17 residues long. The CDR3 region is CASSQTRTVKANEKLFF. The CDR3, as DNA: TGTGCCAGCAGCCAAACCCGGACAGTCAAAGCTAATGAAAAACTGTTTTTT.

The chain links TRBV28 to TRBJ2-1; no reliable D call. The CDR3 consists of 13 residues. Trimming shortened V by 6 bases and J by 4 bases, and 10 bases separated the two germline ends. Per germline, CDR1 MDHEN and CDR2 SYDVKM. The CDR3 DNA follows: TGTGCCAGCAGACCCTCCCGGTACAATGAGCAGTTCTTC. Amino acids: CASRPSRYNEQFF.

The genes are TRBV11-2 and TRBJ2-7, with a possible D match to TRBD2 (5 bases). The length of the CDR3 is 14 residues. The germline CDR1 and CDR2 sequences are SGHAT and FQNNGV. The V end lost 0 bases, the J end lost 0 bases, and 6 bases lay between the germline ends. CDR3 amino acids: CASSLDLASYEQYF. The CDR3 DNA follows: TGTGCCAGCAGCTTAGATCTAGCCTCCTACGAGCAGTACTTC.